These 8 T cell receptor beta chains were sequenced from one sample in a study of cytotoxic CD8 clonotypes in ibrutinib-treated CLL. TCRdb's copy holds only in-frame clones and misses some; the assay was immunoSEQ multiplex PCR. This table holds 150,000 or so clones, 88% found once. Source: PBMCs, taken at disease progression, from a patient treated with ibrutinib. These receptors were taken from a human donor with chronic lymphocytic leukemia.

This clone was seen only a few times. This chain links TRBV27 with TRBJ2-4; 8 bases fit TRBD2. The V gene end was trimmed by 5 bases and the J gene end by 0 bases; junction bases not matched to a gene: 15. Germline lookup yields CDR1 MNHEY and CDR2 SMNVEV (reference sequence). The CDR3 has 19 residues. CDR3 in DNA: TGTGCCAGCAGTCCCAAAGGCACTAGCGGTTTACTAGCCAAAAACATTCAGTACTTC. This gives the protein CASSPKGTSGLLAKNIQYF.

The chain uses TRBV6-6 and TRBJ2-5; 12 bases are shared with TRBD2. The CDR3 totals 14 residues. The ends lost 6 bases at V and 3 bases at J; junction bases unmatched: 2. Germline CDR1 reads MNHNY; CDR2 reads SVGAGI (reference sequence). The CDR3 nucleotides read TGTGCCAGCAGGACTAGCGGGGGAAAAGAGACCCAGTACTTC. Translating it yields CASRTSGGKETQYF.

The chain carries TRBV11-3 and TRBJ2-7; 7 nucleotides match TRBD1. The germline CDR1 and CDR2 sequences are SGHNT and YENEEA. V trimming: 4 bases; J trimming: 0 bases; junction bases outside the gene matches: 9. The CDR3 covers 16 residues. CDR3 region: CASSSTGRGTSYEQYF. Here the CDR3 DNA reads TGTGCCAGCAGCTCTACGGGCAGGGGGACCTCCTACGAGCAGTACTTC.

This chain links TRBV6-5 with TRBJ1-1; perhaps TRBD1 as D (5 bases). Between the trimmed V and J ends, which lost 0 bases and 5 bases, there was a span of 13 bases. The CDR3 is 15 residues long. CDR1 MNHEY and CDR2 SVGAGI come from the germline V gene. As DNA, the CDR3 is TGTGCCAGCAGTTACTCCCTGTGGGGGGTTACTGAAGCTTTCTTT. This encodes CASSYSLWGVTEAFF.

The chain carries TRBV15 and TRBJ2-1; D is unresolved. Trimming shortened V by 2 bases and J by 0 bases, and 5 bases separated the two germline ends. The CDR3 covers 14 residues. Germline V gives CDR1 LNHNV, CDR2 YYDKDF (reference sequence). The CDR3 here is CATSRTDSYNEQFF. DNA for the CDR3: TGTGCCACCAGCAGAACAGACTCCTACAATGAGCAGTTCTTC.

V and J are TRBV18 and TRBJ2-5; 8 positions match TRBD1. Per the germline V gene, CDR1 is KGHSH and CDR2 is LQKENI. The CDR3 sequence is 16 residues long. V lost 2 bases, J lost 5 bases, and 10 bases stayed unmatched. For the CDR3, the DNA is TGTGCCAGCTCACCAGTGCAGGGGGCGATCGATGAGACCCAGTACTTC. The encoded protein is CASSPVQGAIDETQYF.

The chain combines TRBV10-2 with TRBJ2-4; 8 bases match TRBD2. The germline V gene encodes CDR1 WSHSY and CDR2 SAAADI. With V trimmed by 8 bases and J by 1 base, 7 bases remained unmatched. CDR3 length equals 15 residues. DNA of the CDR3: TGCGCCAGCCGTCGGGGGGGAGAGGCCAAAAACATTCAGTACTTC. Its translation: CASRRGGEAKNIQYF.

The chain recombines TRBV29-1 with TRBJ2-5; the D gene is possibly TRBD1 (6 bases). The germline V gene encodes CDR1 SQVTM and CDR2 ANQGSEA. Trimming shortened V by 7 bases and J by 5 bases, and 20 bases separated the two germline ends. This CDR3 spans 14 amino acids. This CDR3 reads CSAHRDTTGETQYF. In DNA, the CDR3 is TGCAGCGCCCACCGGGACACGACGGGGGAGACCCAGTACTTC.